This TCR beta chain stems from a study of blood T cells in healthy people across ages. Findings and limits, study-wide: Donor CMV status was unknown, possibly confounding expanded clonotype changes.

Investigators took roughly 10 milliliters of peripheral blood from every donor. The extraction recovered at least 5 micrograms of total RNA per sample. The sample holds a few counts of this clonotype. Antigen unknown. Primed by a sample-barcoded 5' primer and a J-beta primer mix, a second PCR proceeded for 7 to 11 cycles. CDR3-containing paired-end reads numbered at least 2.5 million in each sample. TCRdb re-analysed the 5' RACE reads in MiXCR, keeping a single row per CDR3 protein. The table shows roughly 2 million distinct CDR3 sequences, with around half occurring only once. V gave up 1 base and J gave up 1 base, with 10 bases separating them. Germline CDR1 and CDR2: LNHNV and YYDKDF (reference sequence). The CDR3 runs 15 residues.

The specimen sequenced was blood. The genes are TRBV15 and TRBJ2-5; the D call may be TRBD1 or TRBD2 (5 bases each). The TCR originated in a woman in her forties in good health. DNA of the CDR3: TGTGCCACCAGCAGAGTAAGAGGGGCCCAAGAGACCCAGTACTTC. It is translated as CATSRVRGAQETQYF.